This entry lists 25 T cell receptor beta chains sequenced from one sample in a study of OX40 agonist ivuxolimab in advanced cancers. Some clones are missing from TCRdb's copy, which holds only in-frame ones; the method was immunoSEQ multiplex PCR. The repertoire holds about 98,000 clones, with around nine tenths as singletons. Sequencing was performed on CD4+ or CD8+ T cells sorted from blood, taken in a trial of the OX40 agonist ivuxolimab. The origin of the receptors is an adult with an advanced solid tumor such as melanoma, head and neck, liver or kidney cancer.

This clone has only a few counts. The chain combines TRBV6-6 with TRBJ1-5; D gene uncertain. The length of the CDR3 is 15 residues. V lost 9 bases and J lost 6, with 21 bases in between. The germline V gene has CDR1 MNHNY and CDR2 SVGAGI (reference sequence). The CDR3 sequence: CASSLGLDSGQPQHF. The DNA of the CDR3 is TGTGCCAGTTCGCTCGGGCTGGACTCGGGTCAGCCCCAGCATTTT.

This sequence joins TRBV4-1 and TRBJ1-2; TRBD1 aligns across 9 bases. The CDR3 runs to 16 residues. J gave up 4 bases and V 3 bases, and 9 bases lay outside the gene matches. Germline V CDR1 and CDR2: MGHRA, YSYEKL. The CDR3 sequence is CASSQGGQGPLYGYTF. CDR3 nucleotide sequence: TGCGCCAGCAGCCAGGGAGGACAGGGGCCTCTCTATGGCTACACCTTC.

The rearrangement links TRBV27 to TRBJ2-7, with TRBD2 identical over 9 bases. V shed 5 bases, J shed 0 bases, and the junction held 2 bases outside the gene matches. The length of the CDR3 is 14 residues. In germline, CDR1 is MNHEY, CDR2 SMNVEV (reference sequence). The CDR3 loop is CASSLAGPSYEQYF. The CDR3 DNA sequence: TGTGCCAGCAGTCTAGCGGGGCCCTCCTACGAGCAGTACTTC.

V is TRBV11-2 and J is TRBJ2-7; the D is unclear. V was trimmed by 7 bases and J by 3 bases, leaving 16 bases between them. The V gene's germline CDR1 is SGHAT and CDR2 FQNNGV. This CDR3 contains 14 residues. Here the CDR3 DNA reads TGTGCCAGCACAGGTCCTAGGTATGTCTACGAGCAGTACTTC. Encoded protein: CASTGPRYVYEQYF.

The chain recombines TRBV18 with TRBJ2-2, with 9 bases aligning to TRBD1. V trimming: 4 bases; J trimming: 4 bases; junction bases outside the gene matches: 4. The length of the CDR3 is 15 residues. CDR1 is KGHSH and CDR2 is LQKENI in the germline V gene. CDR3 DNA: TGTGCCAGCTCACGAGAGACAGGGGGCACCGGGGAGCTGTTTTTT. Its translation: CASSRETGGTGELFF.

This clone was seen only once. The chain uses TRBV10-3 and TRBJ1-1; possibly TRBD1 for D (6 bases). This CDR3 region has 16 residues. V was cut by 3 bases and J by 5 bases, with 19 bases left in between. The germline V gene encodes CDR1 ENHRY and CDR2 SYGVKD. CDR3 nucleotide sequence: TGTGCCATCAGTGAAGAGGGCGGAGGGGGAATAACTGAAGCTTTCTTT. It specifies CAISEEGGGGITEAFF.

The chain has TRBV4-1 and TRBJ2-6, with D possibly TRBD1 on 6 matching bases. This CDR3 is 17 amino acids long. V lost 3 bases to trimming and J lost 8 bases, with 20 bases between them. Germline lookup yields CDR1 MGHRA and CDR2 YSYEKL. CDR3 coding DNA: TGCGCCAGCAGCCACTTGGACAGACCAAACCGGTCCAACGTCCTGACTTTC. This codes for CASSHLDRPNRSNVLTF.

This clone was seen just once. The chain uses TRBV2 and TRBJ1-2; TRBD1 might be the D (6 bases). The germline CDR1 and CDR2 sequences are SNHLY and FYNNEI. V was pared by 0 bases and J by 0 bases, with 11 bases between. This CDR3 region has 16 residues. The CDR3 loop is CASSEAWGLTNYGYTF. The CDR3 DNA reads TGTGCCAGCAGTGAAGCCTGGGGGCTTACTAACTATGGCTACACCTTC.

CDR3 sequence reads: CASSYGREPSPLHF. CDR3 in DNA: TGTGCCAGCAGTTACGGACGAGAACCATCACCCCTCCACTTT. V and J are TRBV6-5 and TRBJ1-6; D ambiguous. Germline CDR1 MNHEY, CDR2 SVGAGI. The CDR3 runs 14 residues. V lost 2 bases, J lost 10 bases, and 12 bases lay in between.

V and J are TRBV2 and TRBJ2-2; D call uncertain. There are 15 residues in the CDR3. Germline CDR1 SNHLY, CDR2 FYNNEI. Between the trimmed V and J ends, which lost 6 bases and 0 bases, there was a span of 11 bases. The CDR3 here is CASRQVVTNTGELFF. The CDR3 DNA is TGTGCCAGCAGGCAGGTTGTTACGAACACCGGGGAGCTGTTTTTT.

There are a few counts of this clone. The chain is built from TRBV5-6 and TRBJ2-3, with TRBD1 as a possible D gene (6 bases). The germline V gene encodes CDR1 SGHDT and CDR2 YYEEEE. V was cut by 4 bases and J by 6 bases, with 21 bases left in between. The CDR3 has 16 amino acids. CDR3 residues: CASSVSQGLGSDTQYF. The DNA of the CDR3 is TGTGCCAGCAGCGTCTCACAGGGCCTCGGGTCTGATACGCAGTATTTT.

The CDR3 here is CASSLGSGRFYEQYF. CDR3 DNA: TGTGCCAGCAGCTTAGGTAGCGGGAGGTTCTACGAGCAGTACTTC. The chain is built from TRBV7-8 and TRBJ2-7; 10 bases align to TRBD2. The germline CDR1 and CDR2 sequences are SGHVS and FQNEAQ. The V segment lost 1 base and the J segment 3 bases; nucleotides outside the gene matches: 3. The CDR3 extends over 15 amino acids. The variable domain in full, completed from reference TRBV7-8 and TRBJ2-7, reads GAGVSQSPRYKVAKRGQDVALRCDPISGHVSLFWYQQALGQGPEFLTYFQNEAQLDKSGLPSDRFFAERPEGSVSTLKIQRTQQEDSAVYLCASSLGSGRFYEQYFGPGTRLTVT.

The chain joins TRBV18 to TRBJ1-1; 7 bases map to TRBD1. Germline lookup yields CDR1 KGHSH and CDR2 LQKENI. Trimming at V came to 3 bases and at J to 0 bases, leaving 7 bases not matched to a gene. This CDR3 contains 16 residues. This CDR3 is CASSPGTAGMNTEAFF. The CDR3 nucleotides read TGTGCCAGCTCACCCGGGACAGCCGGGATGAACACTGAAGCTTTCTTT. The whole variable domain, remainder taken from reference TRBV18 and TRBJ1-1, is NAGVMQNPRHLVRRRGQEARLRCSPMKGHSHVYWYRQLPEEGLKFMVYLQKENIIDESGMPKERFSAEFPKEGPSILRIQQVVRGDSAAYFCASSPGTAGMNTEAFFGQGTRLTVV.

The rearrangement uses TRBV2 and TRBJ2-1; 9 nucleotides line up with TRBD2. There are 14 residues in the CDR3. J was trimmed by 9 bases and V by 0 bases; bases with no gene match: 3. Looked up from germline, CDR1 is SNHLY and CDR2 is FYNNEI. CDR3: CASSEASTSGEQFF. The DNA of the CDR3 is TGTGCCAGCAGTGAAGCTTCGACTAGCGGTGAGCAGTTCTTC. The variable domain in full, completed from reference TRBV2 and TRBJ2-1, reads EPEVTQTPSHQVTQMGQEVILRCVPISNHLYFYWYRQILGQKVEFLVSFYNNEISEKSEIFDDQFSVERPDGSNFTLKIRSTKLEDSAMYFCASSEASTSGEQFFGPGTRLTVL.

The V call is TRBV5-1, the J call TRBJ2-3; D is undetermined. The CDR3 covers 12 residues. Trimming removed 1 base from V and 5 bases from J, with 5 bases in between. Looked up from germline, CDR1 is SGHRS and CDR2 is YFSETQ. The CDR3 DNA sequence: TGCGCCAGCAGCTTGATGGGAGATACGCAGTATTTT. Amino acid sequence: CASSLMGDTQYF. The full variable domain, rest sourced from reference TRBV5-1 and TRBJ2-3, is KAGVTQTPRYLIKTRGQQVTLSCSPISGHRSVSWYQQTPGQGLQFLFEYFSETQRNKGNFPGRFSGRQFSNSRSEMNVSTLELGDSALYLCASSLMGDTQYFGPGTRLTVL.

This rearrangement joins TRBV5-1 to TRBJ1-5, with D tentatively TRBD1 (5 bases). Per germline, CDR1 SGHRS and CDR2 YFSETQ. The CDR3 runs to 18 residues. Trimming removed 4 bases from V and 6 bases from J, with 26 bases in between. CDR3 amino acids: CASSLTPLEPGLGQPQHF. CDR3 coding DNA: TGCGCCAGCAGCCTCACTCCTTTGGAACCAGGGTTGGGTCAGCCCCAGCATTTT.

This chain uses TRBV7-3 with TRBJ1-5, with D possibly TRBD1 on 6 matching bases. The CDR3 consists of 15 residues. CDR1 is SGHTA and CDR2 is FQGTGA in the germline V gene. V lost 9 bases and J 6 bases, leaving 21 bases between the germline ends. The CDR3 protein is CASSTRGDFAQPQHF. The CDR3 bases are TGTGCCAGTAGCACGAGGGGGGATTTCGCTCAGCCCCAGCATTTT.

V usage is TRBV5-1 and J usage is TRBJ2-2; tentative D call: TRBD1 (6 bases). The V and J ends lost 2 bases and 4 bases respectively, with 15 bases between them. The germline V gene encodes CDR1 SGHRS and CDR2 YFSETQ. The CDR3 loop spans 16 amino acids. The DNA for the CDR3 is TGCGCCAGCAGCTTAGCCGGGACACGAAGCACCGGGGAGCTGTTTTTT. Encoded protein: CASSLAGTRSTGELFF.

The V and J genes are TRBV20-1 and TRBJ2-7, with a tentative D call TRBD1 (6 bases). The CDR3 has 11 residues. Germline assignment: CDR1 DFQATT and CDR2 SNEGSKA (reference sequence). The DNA for the CDR3 is TGCATCGGGCAGGGGATGAACGAGCAGTACTTC. Amino acid sequence: CIGQGMNEQYF.

This chain links TRBV7-2 with TRBJ2-3, with no clear D. The CDR3 is 15 amino acids. The V and J ends lost 5 bases and 5 bases respectively, with 17 bases between them. The germline V gene encodes CDR1 SGHTA and CDR2 FQGNSA. The CDR3 DNA sequence: TGTGCCAGCAGCAGAGCACAGTCGCGGCAAGATACGCAGTATTTT. This encodes CASSRAQSRQDTQYF.

The CDR3 is CASRSTVDSSYEQYF. CDR3 bases: TGTGCCAGCAGATCAACCGTGGACAGCTCCTACGAGCAGTACTTC. The chain is built from TRBV11-2 and TRBJ2-7; TRBD1 might be the D (6 bases). Between the trimmed V and J ends, which lost 6 bases and 0 bases, there was a span of 15 bases. There are 15 residues in the CDR3. The germline V gene has CDR1 SGHAT and CDR2 FQNNGV. The variable domain in full, completed from reference TRBV11-2 and TRBJ2-7, reads EAGVAQSPRYKIIEKRQSVAFWCNPISGHATLYWYQQILGQGPKLLIQFQNNGVVDDSQLPKDRFSAERLKGVDSTLKIQPAKLEDSAVYLCASRSTVDSSYEQYFGPGTRLTVT.

The rearrangement uses TRBV5-1 and TRBJ1-2; the match to TRBD1 covers 7 bases. Germline trimming cut 4 bases from V and 4 bases from J; bases unmatched to any gene: 7. Germline V CDR1 and CDR2: SGHRS, YFSETQ. CDR3 length: 14 residues. CDR3 DNA: TGCGCCAGCAGCCCGGACGGGACAGCCTATGGCTACACCTTC. Amino acid sequence: CASSPDGTAYGYTF.

The chain links TRBV29-1 to TRBJ2-3; D perhaps matches TRBD2 (6 bases). Germline CDR1 SQVTM, CDR2 ANQGSEA. CDR3 length: 12 residues. Trimming left V 4 bases short and J 4 bases short, with 9 bases between. The CDR3 protein is CSVVSGADTQYF. CDR3 nucleotide sequence: TGCAGCGTTGTGTCGGGGGCAGATACGCAGTATTTT.

This clone appeared once. The chain is built from TRBV10-3 and TRBJ1-2, with a tentative D call TRBD1 (5 bases). Germline V gene lookup returns CDR1 ENHRY and CDR2 SYGVKD. Trimming cost V 5 bases and J 6 bases, with 19 bases left between them. There are 15 residues in the CDR3. DNA of the CDR3: TGTGCCATCAGTATCAATGGGGGACGGATGGATGGCTACACCTTC. Its protein product is CAISINGGRMDGYTF.

The genes are TRBV5-1 and TRBJ1-1, with a possible D match to TRBD1 (6 bases). CDR3 size: 15 residues. The V and J ends lost 4 bases and 0 bases respectively, with 13 bases between them. CDR1 is SGHRS and CDR2 is YFSETQ in the germline V gene. CDR3 in amino acids: CASSTEGGMNTEAFF. The DNA for the CDR3 is TGCGCCAGCAGCACCGAGGGGGGTATGAACACTGAAGCTTTCTTT.